The 25 T cell receptor beta chains below all came from one sample that was sequenced in a study of T cell responses to AZD1222 COVID-19 vaccine. Only in-frame clones appear in the TCRdb table, and some are missing; sequencing was by immunoSEQ multiplex PCR. The sample lists under 150,000 clones, around nine tenths seen once, with less than 7% in the top ten. The input for sequencing was peripheral blood, taken on day 0 of AZD1222 vaccination. The receptor source for this set is an adult in good health.

This clone is a singleton in its sample. The chain recombines TRBV4-3 with TRBJ2-2; 8 nucleotides align to TRBD1. CDR1 and CDR2 (germline): LGHNA, YSLEER. This CDR3 has 16 amino acids. Losses at the gene ends were 0 bases for V and 4 bases for J; bases not matched to a gene: 4. In nucleotides, the CDR3 is TGCGCCAGCAGCCAAGATGGAGGACAGGGCACCGGGGAGCTGTTTTTT. Translation: CASSQDGGQGTGELFF.

The chain combines TRBV19 with TRBJ1-5, with 8 positions matching TRBD1. The CDR3 totals 18 residues. Germline V gene sequence: CDR1 LNHDA, CDR2 SQIVND (reference sequence). The J segment lost 0 bases and the V segment lost 5 bases, leaving 12 bases of the junction unmatched. The CDR3 DNA sequence: TGTGCCAGTAGTCCGCAATTCGGACAGGGCTATAGCAATCAGCCCCAGCATTTT. Translating gives CASSPQFGQGYSNQPQHF.

The chain couples TRBV2 to TRBJ1-5, with a possible D match to TRBD1 (6 bases). Trimming took off 8 bases at V and 8 bases at J, with 19 bases between the two ends. Germline values: CDR1 SNHLY, CDR2 FYNNEI. This CDR3 is built from 14 residues. The CDR3 spells CASVGTEGGEPQHF. The CDR3 nucleotides read TGTGCCAGCGTAGGGACGGAGGGGGGGGAGCCCCAGCATTTT.

J is TRBJ1-3 and V is TRBV28; D not resolved. Trimming cost V 3 bases and J 8 bases, with 5 bases left between them. CDR1 and CDR2 (germline): MDHEN, SYDVKM. The CDR3 contains 11 residues. The CDR3 bases are TGTGCCAGCAGTTTGGATTACACCATATATTTT. Encoded protein: CASSLDYTIYF.

This chain uses TRBV4-1 with TRBJ2-7; TRBD1 agrees at 8 bases. This CDR3 region has 19 residues. The junction had 18 bases not matched to a gene; V was cut back by 2 bases and J by 3 bases. Looked up from germline, CDR1 is MGHRA and CDR2 is YSYEKL. CDR3 nucleotide sequence: TGCGCCAGCAGCCAAATCCGGACAGGGAGCCTCACATTTGGCTACGAGCAGTACTTC. Translated: CASSQIRTGSLTFGYEQYF.

The genes are TRBV6-2 or TRBV6-3 and TRBJ1-4, with 9 bases that match TRBD1. The CDR3 runs to 15 residues. Germline values: CDR1 MNHEY, CDR2 SVGEGT. The V segment lost 2 bases and the J segment 5 bases; nucleotides outside the gene matches: 3. CDR3 in DNA: TGTGCCAGCAGTTACCCCGGGACAGGGAATGAAAAACTGTTTTTT. Protein product: CASSYPGTGNEKLFF.

This chain connects TRBV29-1 to TRBJ1-1; 8 nucleotides line up with TRBD1. J lost 1 base, V lost 7 bases, and 2 bases had no gene match. Germline loops: CDR1 SQVTM, CDR2 ANQGSEA. There are 12 residues in the CDR3. The CDR3 DNA sequence: TGCAGCGCGGACAGGGCGAACACTGAAGCTTTCTTT. Encoded protein: CSADRANTEAFF.

The V and J genes are TRBV27 and TRBJ1-2; possibly TRBD1 for D (6 bases). V dropped 5 bases and J dropped 5 bases, with 15 bases sitting between them. CDR3 length: 14 amino acids. Germline V gene sequence: CDR1 MNHEY, CDR2 SMNVEV (reference sequence). In DNA, the CDR3 is TGTGCCAGCAGTCTAGGGTCCAGGGGTTATGGCTACACCTTC. It yields the protein CASSLGSRGYGYTF.

J is TRBJ1-2 and V is TRBV4-3; D not certain. V was cut by 1 base and J by 3 bases, with 15 bases left in between. Per germline, CDR1 LGHNA and CDR2 YSLEER. The CDR3 loop spans 16 amino acids. CDR3 nucleotides: TGCGCCAGCAGCCAAGGAACCGATCCGGGCTACTATGGCTACACCTTC. It is translated as CASSQGTDPGYYGYTF.

The chain carries TRBV7-9 and TRBJ2-1, with 13 bases identical to TRBD2. The CDR3 sequence is 17 residues long. CDR1 is SEHNR, CDR2 FQNEAQ, per germline (reference sequence). V lost 1 base and J lost 9; bases outside the gene matches: 9. The CDR3 DNA follows: TGTGCCAGCAGCTTAGTCCCACTAGCGGGAGGGCCCAGTGAGCAGTTCTTC. Translated, it gives CASSLVPLAGGPSEQFF. Looking up the rest from reference TRBV7-9 and TRBJ2-1 gives the full variable domain: DTGVSQNPRHKITKRGQNVTFRCDPISEHNRLYWYRQTLGQGPEFLTYFQNEAQLEKSRLLSDRFSAERPKGSFSTLEIQRTEQGDSAMYLCASSLVPLAGGPSEQFFGPGTRLTVL.

The V call is TRBV7-2, the J call TRBJ1-5; the D gene is possibly TRBD1 (5 bases). The V gene lost 2 bases and the J gene lost 0 bases, with 8 bases spanning the gap. This CDR3 has 15 amino acids. The germline gives CDR1 SGHTA, CDR2 FQGNSA. CDR3 residues: CASSLSGGSNQPQHF. The CDR3 DNA is TGTGCCAGCAGCTTATCCGGGGGTAGCAATCAGCCCCAGCATTTT.

This clone has only one observation. The V gene is TRBV12-5, the J gene TRBJ1-2, with D tentatively TRBD1 (6 bases). V was clipped by 6 bases and J by 3 bases, with 17 bases between them. The CDR3 extends over 15 amino acids. Per the germline V gene, CDR1 is LGHNT and CDR2 is FRNRAP. The CDR3 DNA follows: TGTGCTAGTGGACCTAGACGACAGGAGGACTATGGCTACACCTTC. This codes for CASGPRRQEDYGYTF.

This chain links TRBV6-2 or TRBV6-3 with TRBJ1-5; perhaps TRBD1 as D (5 bases). CDR1 is MNHEY and CDR2 is SVGEGT in the germline V gene. The V gene lost 2 bases and the J gene lost 5 bases, with 13 bases spanning the gap. The CDR3 is 15 amino acids. CDR3 coding DNA: TGTGCCAGCAGTTACACCGGGGCCGAGGATCAGCCCCAGCATTTT. This codes for CASSYTGAEDQPQHF.

The chain recombines TRBV6-2 or TRBV6-3 with TRBJ2-3; 9 nucleotides line up with TRBD1. CDR1 and CDR2 (germline): MNHEY, SVGEGT. The CDR3 runs 14 residues. V lost 4 bases and J lost 1; bases outside the gene matches: 0. CDR3 loop: CASSWDRGTDTQYF. The CDR3 DNA reads as TGTGCCAGCAGTTGGGACAGGGGCACAGATACGCAGTATTTT.

On this clone: Germline and junction disagree at one end, which may indicate a read error. This rearrangement joins TRBV5-1 to TRBJ1-1; 8 nucleotides match TRBD1. Germline V gene data show CDR1 as SGHRS and CDR2 as YFSETQ. The CDR3 totals 14 residues. DNA for the CDR3: TGCGCCAGCAGCTTCTGGACAGGGAACACTGAAGCTCTCTTT. It translates to CASSFWTGNTEALF.

The gene calls are TRBV9 and TRBJ2-7; TRBD1 aligns across 8 bases. The trim removed 3 bases at V and 0 bases at J, leaving 8 bases unmatched. Germline V CDR1 and CDR2: SGDLS, YYNGEE. The CDR3 contains 16 residues. CDR3 coding DNA: TGTGCCAGCAGCGCCCCAACCGGACAGGGCTCCTACGAGCAGTACTTC. Amino acid sequence: CASSAPTGQGSYEQYF.

This CDR3 reads CASSLAGINEKLFF. DNA for the CDR3: TGTGCCAGCAGTTTAGCCGGAATAAATGAAAAACTGTTTTTT. The chain has TRBV28 and TRBJ1-4; D remains unclear. The CDR3 contains 14 residues. V gave up 2 bases and J gave up 5 bases, with 9 bases separating them. The germline CDR1 and CDR2 sequences are MDHEN and SYDVKM.

The chain combines TRBV12-3 or TRBV12-4 with TRBJ1-2; TRBD1 agrees at 7 bases. V dropped 8 bases and J dropped 8; count of bases not matched to a gene: 8. This CDR3 region has 12 residues. The CDR3 region is CASSWGGGGYTF. The CDR3, as DNA: TGTGCCAGCTCCTGGGGAGGGGGCGGCTACACCTTC.

The V call is TRBV4-1, the J call TRBJ2-2; possibly TRBD2 for D (5 bases). The germline gives CDR1 MGHRA, CDR2 YSYEKL. With 3 bases removed from V and 4 bases from J, the gap between germline ends came to 9 bases. The CDR3 contains 14 residues. CDR3 loop: CASSHPLATGELFF. CDR3 bases: TGCGCCAGCAGCCACCCCCTAGCCACCGGGGAGCTGTTTTTT.

The chain has TRBV4-1 and TRBJ2-1; maybe TRBD1 (5 bases). The germline V gene encodes CDR1 MGHRA and CDR2 YSYEKL. There are 12 residues in the CDR3. The V end lost 5 bases, the J end lost 7 bases, and 9 bases lay between the germline ends. DNA for the CDR3: TGCGCCAGCAGCTTCAGGGTAAATGAGCAGTTCTTC. Amino acid sequence: CASSFRVNEQFF.

The V call is TRBV15, the J call TRBJ1-2, with no clear D. Germline lookup yields CDR1 LNHNV and CDR2 YYDKDF (reference sequence). Trimming shortened V by 3 bases and J by 0 bases, and 11 bases separated the two germline ends. The CDR3 covers 15 residues. For the CDR3, the DNA is TGTGCCACCAGCAGCGCCACCGTGCCTAACTATGGCTACACCTTC. This codes for CATSSATVPNYGYTF.

The chain is built from TRBV28 and TRBJ1-4, with 8 bases lining up with TRBD1. The germline CDR1 and CDR2 sequences are MDHEN and SYDVKM. The CDR3 extends over 16 amino acids. Losses at the gene ends were 4 bases for V and 4 bases for J; bases not matched to a gene: 8. CDR3 sequence: CASSSPGQVINEKLFF. The DNA of the CDR3 is TGTGCCAGCAGTTCTCCGGGACAGGTGATTAATGAAAAACTGTTTTTT.

The V gene is TRBV7-2, the J gene TRBJ2-7; 7 bases align to TRBD1. This CDR3 comprises 12 residues. The V gene end was trimmed by 5 bases and the J gene end by 6 bases; junction bases not matched to a gene: 4. Germline CDR1 reads SGHTA; CDR2 reads FQGNSA. CDR3: CASSQTGLEQYF. The CDR3 coding sequence is TGTGCCAGCAGCCAGACAGGGCTCGAGCAGTACTTC.

The chain recombines TRBV18 with TRBJ2-7; TRBD2 aligns across 9 bases. Germline V CDR1 and CDR2: KGHSH, LQKENI. CDR3 length: 17 residues. V dropped 0 bases and J dropped 2; count of bases not matched to a gene: 8. The CDR3 loop reads CASSPPGASGTTYEQYF. In nucleotides, the CDR3 is TGTGCCAGCTCACCACCGGGGGCTAGCGGGACAACCTACGAGCAGTACTTC.

The chain couples TRBV7-2 to TRBJ2-1; maybe TRBD1 (5 bases). The V and J ends lost 1 base and 7 bases respectively, with 17 bases between them. CDR1 SGHTA and CDR2 FQGNSA come from the germline V gene. This CDR3 region has 16 residues. In nucleotides, the CDR3 is TGTGCCAGCAGCTTAGAGACAGTGACTCTCATGAATGAGCAGTTCTTC. Translating it yields CASSLETVTLMNEQFF.